Presented here are 32 T cell receptor beta chains from one specimen sequenced in a study of T cells after yellow fever vaccination. Each CDR3 protein gets one entry after TCRdb re-called the 5' RACE reads with MiXCR. The sample contains some 110,000 distinct CDR3 sequences, roughly 6.7% of which appear only once. This material consisted of CD4+ T cells sorted from PBMCs, taken roughly 10 days after the first yellow fever vaccination. Receptors originate from a young man who received the YFV17D yellow fever vaccine.

This clonotype was detected many times. The chain carries TRBV12-3 or TRBV12-4 and TRBJ2-2, with unresolved D. The CDR3 has 14 residues. The V and J ends lost 3 bases and 3 bases respectively, with 8 bases between them. The CDR3 loop reads CASSLPVYTGELFF. For the CDR3, the DNA is TGTGCCAGCAGTTTGCCGGTGTACACCGGGGAGCTGTTTTTT.

This chain uses TRBV19 with TRBJ2-3; no reliable D call. CDR1 LNHDA and CDR2 SQIVND come from the germline V gene (reference sequence). Trimming stripped 6 bases from V and 2 bases from J, with 9 bases between. This CDR3 region has 13 residues. CDR3 DNA sequence: TGTGCCAGTAGCAGCGAGGACACAGATACGCAGTATTTT. Its protein is CASSSEDTDTQYF.

This clonotype was picked up many times. The chain links TRBV4-3 to TRBJ1-6; D not resolved. Germline CDR1 and CDR2: LGHNA and YSLEER. V lost 0 bases and J 0 bases, leaving 12 bases between the germline ends. The CDR3 is made up of 18 amino acids. DNA of the CDR3: TGCGCCAGCAGCCAAGACCCTTTGGATCGCTCCTATAATTCACCCCTCCACTTT. Protein product: CASSQDPLDRSYNSPLHF.

This clonotype was counted a few times. V gene TRBV5-1 combines with J gene TRBJ2-2; D is uncertain. The germline CDR1 and CDR2 sequences are SGHRS and YFSETQ. V lost 3 bases and J 0 bases, leaving 9 bases between the germline ends. The CDR3 runs to 15 residues. The DNA for the CDR3 is TGCGCCAGCAGCTACGGACGAGCGAACACCGGGGAGCTGTTTTTT. Its translation: CASSYGRANTGELFF.

This clonotype was seen a few times. The chain recombines TRBV29-1 with TRBJ1-1, with 11 bases aligning to TRBD1. The CDR3 runs 14 residues. CDR1 and CDR2 from the germline V gene are SQVTM and ANQGSEA. The V gene end was trimmed by 7 bases and the J gene end by 0 bases; junction bases not matched to a gene: 4. The CDR3: CSGGTGGMNTEAFF. CDR3 sequence (DNA): TGCAGCGGGGGGACAGGGGGAATGAACACTGAAGCTTTCTTT.

In this sample, this clonotype turned up many times. The chain is built from TRBV24-1 and TRBJ2-1; 8 nucleotides agree with TRBD2. With 5 bases clipped from V and 2 bases from J, the junction kept 4 bases outside the gene matches. The CDR3 runs 15 residues. Germline values: CDR1 KGHDR, CDR2 SFDVKD. CDR3: CATSAAGGPYNEQFF. The CDR3 nucleotides are TGTGCCACCAGTGCCGCGGGGGGTCCCTACAATGAGCAGTTCTTC.

The CDR3, as DNA: TGTGCCAGCAGCTCCATAGCGGGGGCGCGAACCGGGGAGCTGTTTTTT. This gives the protein CASSSIAGARTGELFF. The rearrangement joins TRBV7-2 to TRBJ2-2, with 9 nucleotides matching TRBD2. This CDR3 has 16 amino acids. CDR1 is SGHTA, CDR2 FQGNSA, per germline. J was trimmed by 5 bases and V by 4 bases; bases with no gene match: 8.

This clonotype was found many times. In DNA, the CDR3 is TGCAGTGTTGCCCCTGGGGCCAACGTCCTGACTTTC. It yields the protein CSVAPGANVLTF. The genes are TRBV20-1 and TRBJ2-6; D unclear. This CDR3 comprises 12 residues. Trimming left V 7 bases short and J 2 bases short, with 6 bases between. Germline V gene sequence: CDR1 DFQATT, CDR2 SNEGSKA (reference sequence).

Ten or more counts support this clonotype. The chain recombines TRBV20-1 with TRBJ2-3; 8 bases line up with TRBD1. J gave up 6 bases and V 7 bases, and 9 bases lay outside the gene matches. The CDR3 is 13 residues long. The germline CDR1 and CDR2 sequences are DFQATT and SNEGSKA (reference sequence). CDR3 sequence: CSDQGQGRDTQYF. The CDR3 coding sequence is TGCAGTGACCAAGGACAGGGACGGGATACGCAGTATTTT.

This clonotype was seen ten or more times. V and J are TRBV7-8 and TRBJ1-2; 8 bases fit TRBD1. The junction had 7 bases not matched to a gene; V was cut back by 2 bases and J by 2 bases. The CDR3 runs 16 residues. CDR1 and CDR2 (germline): SGHVS, FQNEAQ. CDR3 sequence (DNA): TGTGCCAGCAGCTTACGGCCAGGGGGCTACAACTATGGCTACACCTTC. This gives the protein CASSLRPGGYNYGYTF.

This clonotype was observed at least ten times. The chain combines TRBV5-1 with TRBJ1-1; D possibly corresponds to TRBD1 (6 bases). This CDR3 spans 15 amino acids. Trimming removed 4 bases from V and 4 bases from J, with 17 bases in between. CDR1 and CDR2 from the germline V gene are SGHRS and YFSETQ. CDR3 in DNA: TGCGCCAGCAGCCCCGGACAGATTTGGGGCACTGAAGCTTTCTTT. Translated: CASSPGQIWGTEAFF.

This clonotype was seen at least ten times. This chain joins TRBV4-2 and TRBJ1-2; the match to TRBD1 covers 9 bases. Germline V CDR1 and CDR2: LGHNA, YNFKEQ. With 3 bases clipped from V and 8 bases from J, the junction kept 4 bases outside the gene matches. The CDR3 spans 13 residues. The CDR3 reads CASSHRTGEGYTF. DNA of the CDR3: TGTGCCAGCAGCCACCGGACAGGGGAAGGCTACACCTTC.

The table lists this clonotype with many counts. CDR3 in amino acids: CSIAPRAGEAFF. The CDR3 DNA sequence: TGCAGCATTGCCCCCAGGGCAGGCGAAGCTTTCTTT. The V gene is TRBV29-1, the J gene TRBJ1-1, with D possibly TRBD1 on 5 matching bases. CDR3 size: 12 residues. The germline CDR1 and CDR2 sequences are SQVTM and ANQGSEA. V lost 8 bases, J lost 8 bases, and 18 bases lay in between.

This clonotype was seen repeatedly, ten times or more. The chain has TRBV12-3 or TRBV12-4 and TRBJ2-3, with no clear D. V lost 2 bases, J lost 4 bases, and 7 bases lay in between. This CDR3 has 13 residues. CDR3 amino acids: CASSLSGSDTQYF. CDR3 nucleotide sequence: TGTGCCAGCAGTTTATCCGGGTCAGATACGCAGTATTTT.

This clonotype was detected many times. The chain employs TRBV12-3 or TRBV12-4 and TRBJ2-5; no definite D call. V was clipped by 3 bases and J by 3 bases, with 8 bases between them. CDR3 length equals 13 residues. DNA for the CDR3: TGTGCCAGCAGTTTGTCAGAGAAAGAGACCCAGTACTTC. Protein sequence: CASSLSEKETQYF.

A few counts support this clonotype. This chain joins TRBV5-4 and TRBJ2-2; D remains ambiguous. The ends were cut back, 1 base at V and 0 bases at J, with 10 bases in the middle. CDR3 size: 16 residues. CDR1 and CDR2 (germline): SGHNT, YYREEE (reference sequence). The CDR3 coding sequence is TGTGCCAGCAGCTTGCGTCCCGGCACGAACACCGGGGAGCTGTTTTTT. Translated, it gives CASSLRPGTNTGELFF.

At least ten counts were recorded for this clonotype. The chain employs TRBV6-5 and TRBJ2-1; no reliable D call. Trimming removed 0 bases at V and 4 bases at J, with 10 bases between. The CDR3 contains 15 residues. Germline V CDR1 and CDR2: MNHEY, SVGAGI. The CDR3 protein is CASSYSSRTYNEQFF. CDR3 in DNA: TGTGCCAGCAGTTACTCGAGCCGAACATACAATGAGCAGTTCTTC.

This clonotype has at least ten counts. This chain joins TRBV5-6 and TRBJ1-2; 7 bases match TRBD1. The CDR3 extends over 14 amino acids. The junction had 6 bases not matched to a gene; V was cut back by 2 bases and J by 5 bases. The V gene's germline CDR1 is SGHDT and CDR2 YYEEEE. The CDR3 nucleotides are TGTGCCAGCAGCTTACAGGGGCCATGGTATGGCTACACCTTC. As protein: CASSLQGPWYGYTF.

This clonotype was observed many times. This sequence joins TRBV6-2 or TRBV6-3 and TRBJ1-5; D is ambiguous. The CDR3 length is 13 residues. Deletions cut 0 bases from V and 6 bases from J, with 6 bases between. CDR1 is MNHEY, CDR2 SVGEGT, per germline. This CDR3 reads CASSYSSGQPQHF. In nucleotides, the CDR3 is TGTGCCAGCAGTTACTCGAGCGGTCAGCCCCAGCATTTT.

This clonotype was seen many times. This rearrangement joins TRBV9 to TRBJ2-2; D remains unclear. V lost 2 bases and J lost 3, with 5 bases in between. Germline V gene sequence: CDR1 SGDLS, CDR2 YYNGEE. The CDR3 has 13 residues. The CDR3 loop reads CASSVTYTGELFF. The DNA for the CDR3 is TGTGCCAGCAGCGTTACGTACACCGGGGAGCTGTTTTTT.

This clonotype was counted at least ten times. CDR3 nucleotides: TGCGCCAGCAGGAAAACGGGCACCGGGGAGCTGTTTTTT. This gives the protein CASRKTGTGELFF. V gene TRBV5-1 combines with J gene TRBJ2-2, with D hard to call. Germline CDR1 and CDR2: SGHRS and YFSETQ. V dropped 5 bases and J dropped 4 bases, with 9 bases sitting between them. The CDR3 sequence is 13 residues long.

V and J are TRBV28 and TRBJ1-6; 9 bases line up with TRBD1. Germline loops: CDR1 MDHEN, CDR2 SYDVKM. The J segment lost 7 bases and the V segment lost 7 bases, leaving 8 bases of the junction unmatched. This CDR3 is 15 amino acids long. The CDR3 DNA reads TGTGCCAGCACTCGAGACGGGACAGGGAATTCACCCCTCCACTTT. It is translated as CASTRDGTGNSPLHF. Full variable domain (missing parts from reference TRBV28 and TRBJ1-6): DVKVTQSSRYLVKRTGEKVFLECVQDMDHENMFWYRQDPGLGLRLIYFSYDVKMKEKGDIPEGYSVSREKKERFSLILESASTNQTSMYLCASTRDGTGNSPLHFGNGTRLTVT.

As for this clonotype: A much larger clone sits a single nucleotide away, making a read error possible. This chain links TRBV7-9 with TRBJ2-5, with D uncertain. There are 14 residues in the CDR3. Trimming pared 6 bases from V and 2 bases from J, leaving 13 bases between. Germline-derived CDR1 and CDR2 are SEHNR and FQNEAQ (reference sequence). The CDR3 spells CASSRVQGQETQYF. CDR3 DNA: TGTGCCAGCAGTCGGGTCCAAGGGCAAGAGACCCAGTACTTC.

This clonotype was recorded at least ten times. The chain is built from TRBV19 and TRBJ2-1, with a possible D match to TRBD1 (5 bases). V gave up 3 bases and J gave up 7 bases, with 16 bases separating them. The CDR3 totals 15 residues. From germline, CDR1 is LNHDA and CDR2 SQIVND (reference sequence). CDR3 residues: CASSIAPTGRNEQFF. DNA of the CDR3: TGTGCCAGTAGTATTGCCCCAACAGGTAGGAATGAGCAGTTCTTC.

This clonotype has a handful of counts. The chain has TRBV13 and TRBJ2-3; D may be TRBD1 or TRBD2 (6 bases each). Trimming stripped 5 bases from V and 6 bases from J, with 15 bases between. Per germline, CDR1 PRHDT and CDR2 FYEKMQ (reference sequence). This CDR3 is built from 14 residues. The CDR3 DNA follows: TGTGCCAGCAGCCGTCCGGGGGCGGGCGATACGCAGTATTTT. The encoded protein is CASSRPGAGDTQYF.

On this clonotype: This may stem from a read error, because a much larger clone lies one nucleotide away. The chain uses TRBV7-6 and TRBJ2-5; the D is unclear. Germline V lookup: CDR1 SGHVS, CDR2 FNYEAQ. This CDR3 is 15 amino acids long. This CDR3 is CTSSPVGVAAETQYF. In DNA form, the CDR3 reads TGTACCAGCAGCCCCGTTGGGGTCGCAGCAGAGACCCAGTACTTC.

There are many counts of this clonotype. The chain links TRBV12-3 or TRBV12-4 to TRBJ1-1; 8 nucleotides line up with TRBD1. Unmatched junction bases numbered 11, after V lost 6 bases and J lost 11 bases. The CDR3 loop spans 13 amino acids. The CDR3 DNA sequence: TGTGCCAGCAGCCCGTCAGGGGGCGTATGGGCTTTCTTT. Amino acids: CASSPSGGVWAFF.

Ten or more counts support this clonotype. The chain joins TRBV5-5 to TRBJ2-5; 9 nucleotides line up with TRBD2. The V gene end was trimmed by 2 bases and the J gene end by 2 bases; junction bases not matched to a gene: 4. The CDR3 extends over 15 amino acids. Germline CDR1 SGHKS, CDR2 YYEKEE (reference sequence). Written as DNA, the CDR3 is TGTGCCAGCAGCTTCCTAGCGGGGCTTCAAGAGACCCAGTACTTC. It encodes CASSFLAGLQETQYF.

This clonotype appeared many times. The gene calls are TRBV12-3 or TRBV12-4 and TRBJ2-5; D not resolved. CDR3 length: 12 residues. Between the trimmed V and J ends, which lost 5 bases and 10 bases, there was a span of 14 bases. In DNA form, the CDR3 reads TGTGCCAGCAGTACCGGGCTTCAAAGCCAGTACTTC. Protein: CASSTGLQSQYF.

This clonotype was seen at least ten times. The V and J genes are TRBV5-6 and TRBJ2-3, with TRBD2 matching 10 bases. From germline, CDR1 is SGHDT and CDR2 YYEEEE. V gave up 0 bases and J gave up 0 bases; unmatched junction bases: 10. This CDR3 spans 19 amino acids. CDR3 sequence (DNA): TGTGCCAGCAGCTTGGCGCGGCTAGCGGGGGAACCTAGCACAGATACGCAGTATTTT. Protein product: CASSLARLAGEPSTDTQYF.

This clonotype was recorded many times. The rearrangement uses TRBV25-1 and TRBJ1-6; possibly TRBD1 for D (5 bases). Germline CDR1 reads MGHDK; CDR2 reads SYGVNS. The CDR3 consists of 15 residues. Trimming removed 3 bases from V and 7 bases from J, with 13 bases in between. Written as DNA, the CDR3 is TGTGCCAGCAGTGAGAGTGTGGGGGGAAATTCACCCCTCCACTTT. Residues: CASSESVGGNSPLHF.

This chain uses TRBV5-4 with TRBJ2-5; 10 nucleotides match TRBD2. Trimming took 2 bases from V and 5 from J; bases not matched to a gene: 9. This CDR3 comprises 16 residues. Germline CDR1 SGHNT, CDR2 YYREEE (reference sequence). The CDR3 loop reads CASSFTAGGGRETQYF. CDR3 coding DNA: TGTGCCAGCAGCTTTACAGCGGGGGGGGGGCGCGAGACCCAGTACTTC.